This T cell receptor beta chain was obtained from a study of OX40 agonist ivuxolimab in advanced cancers. Study in general: Hepatocellular carcinoma, melanoma, renal cell or head and neck cancer occurred in dose-escalation patients. Study findings and constraints: Among the lowest levels of clonal expansion were found in partial responders at 0.1-3.0 mg/kg.

The assay was immunoSEQ multiplex PCR, and TCRdb's table has in-frame clones only and misses some. Of tens of thousands of clones in the sample, 80% to 95% were seen once. Germline loops: CDR1 SGDLS, CDR2 YYNGEE. Trimming left V 0 bases short and J 7 bases short, with 8 bases between. The CDR3 has 13 amino acids. This clone was seen only a few times. Its matching antigen is unknown. The genes are TRBV9 and TRBJ1-5; D unclear. The source was CD4+ or CD8+ T cells sorted from blood, collected in a trial of the OX40 agonist ivuxolimab. This TCR derives from an adult with an advanced solid tumor such as melanoma, head and neck, liver or kidney cancer. CDR3 residues: CASSVEGRQPQHF. CDR3 nucleotides: TGTGCCAGCAGCGTAGAGGGCCGCCAGCCCCAGCATTTT.